These T cell receptor beta chains were read from a single sample in a study of CD8+ T cells in alopecia areata. Sequencing was performed with immunoSEQ multiplex PCR; in TCRdb, only in-frame clones are kept and a portion is missing. The table records roughly 250,000 clones, around 67% of them present only once. The sequences come from CD4+ T cells sorted from blood, collected at week 0. Receptors originate from a human donor with alopecia areata. CDR3s leave out the opening cysteine and the closing phenylalanine or tryptophan. The D gene is left open where the match is weak. Only some rows state a clone size, as once, few, many or a class for expanded clones.

cdr3_aa: AISESTSANSPLH
clone_size: few
j_call: TRBJ1-6
v_call: TRBV10-3
d_call: -

cdr3_aa: ASSAPGTGWTEQY
clone_size: few
j_call: TRBJ2-7
v_call: TRBV7-2
d_call: TRBD1

cdr3_aa: SVVFGETQY
clone_size: few
j_call: TRBJ2-5
v_call: TRBV29-1
d_call: -

cdr3_aa: AWSRGYEQY
clone_size: -
j_call: TRBJ2-7
v_call: TRBV30
d_call: -

cdr3_aa: AWSGVLGDTQY
clone_size: -
j_call: TRBJ2-3
v_call: TRBV30
d_call: -

cdr3_aa: ASSVVPDETQY
clone_size: few
j_call: TRBJ2-5
v_call: TRBV9
d_call: -

cdr3_aa: SGKSRRGQPYNEQF
clone_size: few
j_call: TRBJ2-1
v_call: TRBV29-1
d_call: -

cdr3_aa: SVVQGQLF
clone_size: -
j_call: TRBJ2-2
v_call: TRBV29-1
d_call: -

cdr3_aa: ASGKGLAANEKLF
clone_size: -
j_call: TRBJ1-4
v_call: TRBV4-1
d_call: -

cdr3_aa: ASSPPGQANYGYT
clone_size: few
j_call: TRBJ1-2
v_call: TRBV18
d_call: TRBD1

cdr3_aa: ASSPGLGGSYEQY
clone_size: -
j_call: TRBJ2-7
v_call: TRBV4-2
d_call: TRBD2

cdr3_aa: ASSLLESSYNEQF
clone_size: -
j_call: TRBJ2-1
v_call: TRBV7-3
d_call: -

cdr3_aa: SVDRDGNTGELF
clone_size: -
j_call: TRBJ2-2
v_call: TRBV29-1
d_call: TRBD1

cdr3_aa: ASSQDWVCQETQY
clone_size: -
j_call: TRBJ2-5
v_call: TRBV4-3
d_call: -

cdr3_aa: ASSPLAGLNTGELF
clone_size: few
j_call: TRBJ2-2
v_call: TRBV5-4
d_call: TRBD2

cdr3_aa: ASSLQGEDGYT
clone_size: -
j_call: TRBJ1-2
v_call: TRBV4-2
d_call: TRBD1

cdr3_aa: AYARDSRETQY
clone_size: -
j_call: TRBJ2-5
v_call: TRBV30
d_call: TRBD1

cdr3_aa: SVRNTYEQY
clone_size: few
j_call: TRBJ2-7
v_call: TRBV29-1
d_call: -

cdr3_aa: SVEGPMRETQY
clone_size: -
j_call: TRBJ2-5
v_call: TRBV29-1
d_call: -

cdr3_aa: AWGDQGAGQPQH
clone_size: -
j_call: TRBJ1-5
v_call: TRBV30
d_call: TRBD1

cdr3_aa: ASSSTGYEQY
clone_size: -
j_call: TRBJ2-7
v_call: TRBV11-2
d_call: -

cdr3_aa: ASSDTGISQPQH
clone_size: once
j_call: TRBJ1-5
v_call: TRBV2
d_call: -

cdr3_aa: ASSLAILEPQH
clone_size: -
j_call: TRBJ1-5
v_call: TRBV7-2
d_call: -

cdr3_aa: ASTPPRGANTGELF
clone_size: -
j_call: TRBJ2-2
v_call: TRBV2
d_call: -

cdr3_aa: ASNSGNEKLF
clone_size: few
j_call: TRBJ1-4
v_call: TRBV7-9
d_call: -

cdr3_aa: SVGWQTEAF
clone_size: -
j_call: TRBJ1-1
v_call: TRBV29-1
d_call: -